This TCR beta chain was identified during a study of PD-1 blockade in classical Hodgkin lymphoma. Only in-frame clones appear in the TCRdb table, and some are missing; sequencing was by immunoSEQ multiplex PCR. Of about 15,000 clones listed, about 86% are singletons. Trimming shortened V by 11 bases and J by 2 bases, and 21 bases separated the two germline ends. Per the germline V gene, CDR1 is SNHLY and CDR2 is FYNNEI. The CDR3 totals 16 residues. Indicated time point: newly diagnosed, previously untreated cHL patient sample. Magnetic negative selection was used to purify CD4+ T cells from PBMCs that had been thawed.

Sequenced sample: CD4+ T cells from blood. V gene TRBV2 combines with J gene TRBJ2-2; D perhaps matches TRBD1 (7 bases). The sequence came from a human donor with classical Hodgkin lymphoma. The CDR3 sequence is CAGLRDRARNTGELFF. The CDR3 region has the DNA TGTGCCGGACTAAGGGACAGAGCTAGAAACACCGGGGAGCTGTTTTTT.